This T cell receptor (beta chain) was sequenced in a study of T cells in women clearing cervical HPV infection. In the study overall: No precancer developed; the control's incident HPV16 infection cleared within 12 months.

The repertoire was sequenced with immunoSEQ multiplex PCR; TCRdb's copy has only in-frame clones and lacks some. The sample features about 33,000 clones, with about 8% in its top ten. About this clone itself: The antigen is not known. The read ends 3 residues early relative to the CDR3; the germline J gene fills the gap.

Dot-blot hybridization genotyped cervical HPV amplified with MY09/MY11 PCR. With 0 bases removed from V and 2 bases from J, the gap between germline ends came to 10 bases. CDR1 SGHRS and CDR2 YFSETQ come from the germline V gene. The CDR3 consists of 15 residues. Study-level points and caveats: Repertoire richness, not evenness, was significantly elevated in CIN3+ cases versus controls.

The receptor was isolated from a woman between 18 and 69 years old with a cervical HPV16 infection that either progressed to CIN3+ or cleared (not recorded which). The sample was blood buffy coat. The chain couples TRBV5-1 to TRBJ2-3; tentative D call: TRBD2 (6 bases). The CDR3 spells CASSLGTINTDTQYF. Partial CDR3 DNA: TGCGCCAGCAGCTTGGGGACTATAAACACAGATACG.